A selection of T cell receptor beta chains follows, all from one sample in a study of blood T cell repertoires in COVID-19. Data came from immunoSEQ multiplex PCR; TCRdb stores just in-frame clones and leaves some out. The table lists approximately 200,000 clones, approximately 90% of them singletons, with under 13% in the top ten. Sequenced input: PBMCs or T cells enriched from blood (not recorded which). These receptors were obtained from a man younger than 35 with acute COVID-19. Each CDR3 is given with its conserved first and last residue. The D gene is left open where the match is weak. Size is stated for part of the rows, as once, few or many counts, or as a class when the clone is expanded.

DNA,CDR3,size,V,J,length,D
TGTGCCAGCAGTACCCTGGGCACTCCCCAGCATTTT,CASSTLGTPQHF,once,TRBV6-5,TRBJ1-5,12,.
TGTGCCTGGAGTCCCGGGACTGGAGATAATGAGCAGTTCTTC,CAWSPGTGDNEQFF,.,TRBV30,TRBJ2-1,14,.
TGTGCCAGCAGCTTAGGTCTACCCGGGGATACGCAGTATTTT,CASSLGLPGDTQYF,.,TRBV11-3,TRBJ2-3,14,.
TGCAGCGTTGGACAGGGTAACACTGAAGCTTTCTTT,CSVGQGNTEAFF,few,TRBV29-1,TRBJ1-1,12,TRBD1
TGTGCCAGCAGCTTAGGAGGGAGGGATACGCAGTATTTT,CASSLGGRDTQYF,once,TRBV7-2,TRBJ2-3,13,.
TGTGCCAGCAGTCTGGGCGGGAGTGGGGCCGGGAACGAGCAGTACTTC,CASSLGGSGAGNEQYF,.,TRBV6-2/TRBV6-3,TRBJ2-7,16,TRBD2
TGTGCCAGCAGTTACGATGGCGAGCAGTTCTTC,CASSYDGEQFF,.,TRBV6-5,TRBJ2-1,11,.
TGTGCCATCAGTGAGTCCGGACAGGTGGGACAGGCCGGGGAGCTGTTTTTT,CAISESGQVGQAGELFF,.,TRBV10-3,TRBJ2-2,17,TRBD1
TGTGCCAGCAGCTTTGGGTGGAGCTCCTACAATGAGCAGTTCTTC,CASSFGWSSYNEQFF,.,TRBV5-6,TRBJ2-1,15,.
TGCGCCAGCAGCCTTGGATCGGCTGGAGAGGGCGGGGAGCTGTTTTTT,CASSLGSAGEGGELFF,.,TRBV4-1,TRBJ2-2,16,.
TGTGCCACCAGTGTTTCGACAGGATGGGGCAATGAGCAGTTCTTC,CATSVSTGWGNEQFF,.,TRBV24-1,TRBJ2-1,15,.
TGTGCCAGCAGCAAAGGGCACACTGAAGCTTTCTTT,CASSKGHTEAFF,few,TRBV21-1,TRBJ1-1,12,.
TGTGCCAGCAGTGCTTCCGGTTCGGGGGGCTACACCTTC,CASSASGSGGYTF,few,TRBV2,TRBJ1-2,13,.
TGCGCCAGCAGCCAAGGGGGAGCGGGAGGCCCGAACAATGAGCAGTTCTTC,CASSQGGAGGPNNEQFF,.,TRBV4-1,TRBJ2-1,17,TRBD2
TGTGCCAGCAGTTTAGCGACAGGGGTCGACGGCTACACCTTC,CASSLATGVDGYTF,few,TRBV27,TRBJ1-2,14,TRBD1
TGTGCCAGCAGTTTCGAGGGTCGCGTGGCTTTCTTT,CASSFEGRVAFF,.,TRBV28,TRBJ1-1,12,.
TGTGCCAGCAGGCCCCGGGACAGTTTATGGCAGCCCCAGCATTTT,CASRPRDSLWQPQHF,once,TRBV28,TRBJ1-5,15,TRBD1
TGTGCCAGCTCAACCACCGGGACACCTAGCAATCAGCCCCAGCATTTT,CASSTTGTPSNQPQHF,.,TRBV18,TRBJ1-5,16,.
TGTGCCAGCAGCTTCTCAGGACAGGGGCTCGTCCAAGAGACCCAGTACTTC,CASSFSGQGLVQETQYF,.,TRBV7-9,TRBJ2-5,17,TRBD1
TGTGCCAGCAGCTCCTCAGGGGTGATGGGGGAAAAACTGTTTTTT,CASSSSGVMGEKLFF,.,TRBV11-3,TRBJ1-4,15,.
TGTGCCAGCAGGTCCTTCATCCGGGACAGGGGGATGAACACTGAAGCTTTCTTT,CASRSFIRDRGMNTEAFF,.,TRBV27,TRBJ1-1,18,TRBD1
TGTGCCAGCAGCTTATCCCCTGAGGGCGCCTTTGGCTACACCTTC,CASSLSPEGAFGYTF,.,TRBV7-9,TRBJ1-2,15,.
TGCGCCAGCAGCTTGGTGGAGAACGGGGGGACTGAAGCTTTCTTT,CASSLVENGGTEAFF,.,TRBV5-1,TRBJ1-1,15,.
TGTGCCAGCAGTCCAGGGATTTTGAGTCAGCCCCAGCATTTT,CASSPGILSQPQHF,few,TRBV6-5,TRBJ1-5,14,.
TGCAGCGTTGAATATTTCGGGGAACACACCTTC,CSVEYFGEHTF,once,TRBV29-1,TRBJ1-2,11,.
TGTGCCAGTAGGGGACAGAGCAATCAGCCCCAGCATTTT,CASRGQSNQPQHF,few,TRBV19,TRBJ1-5,13,TRBD1
TGTGCCAGCAGCCCCGGGACAGGGGGCTCTAGGGAGCAGTTCTTC,CASSPGTGGSREQFF,.,TRBV6-5,TRBJ2-1,15,TRBD1
TGTGCCAGCAGCTATAGAGAGACCCAGTACTTC,CASSYRETQYF,.,TRBV7-9,TRBJ2-5,11,.
TGTGCCAGCAGCTTGCCAGCGGAGCCAGAGACCCAGTACTTC,CASSLPAEPETQYF,.,TRBV5-4,TRBJ2-5,14,.